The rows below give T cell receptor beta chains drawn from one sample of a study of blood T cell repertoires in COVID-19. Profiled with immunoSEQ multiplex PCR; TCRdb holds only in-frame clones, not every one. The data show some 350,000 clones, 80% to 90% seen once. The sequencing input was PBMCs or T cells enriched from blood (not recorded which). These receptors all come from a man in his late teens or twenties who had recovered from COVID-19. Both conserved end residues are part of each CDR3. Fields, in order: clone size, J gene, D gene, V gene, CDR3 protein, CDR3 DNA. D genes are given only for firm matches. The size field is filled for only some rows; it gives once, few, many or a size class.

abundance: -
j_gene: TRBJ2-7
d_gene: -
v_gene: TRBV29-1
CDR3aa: CSVEFAGSGSYEQYF
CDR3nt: TGCAGCGTTGAATTCGCGGGGTCGGGCTCCTACGAGCAGTACTTC

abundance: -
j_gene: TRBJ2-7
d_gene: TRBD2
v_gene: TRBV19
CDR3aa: CASSMRRGTRGEQYF
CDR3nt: TGTGCCAGTAGTATGAGGCGGGGGACGAGGGGCGAGCAGTACTTC

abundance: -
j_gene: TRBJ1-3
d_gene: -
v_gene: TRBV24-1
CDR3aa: CATSEGPGDGNTIYF
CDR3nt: TGTGCCACCAGTGAGGGGCCGGGCGATGGAAACACCATATATTTT

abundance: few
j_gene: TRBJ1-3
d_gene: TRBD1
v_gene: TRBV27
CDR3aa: CASSSLDRVSGNTIYF
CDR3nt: TGTGCCAGCAGTTCACTCGACAGGGTCTCTGGAAACACCATATATTTT

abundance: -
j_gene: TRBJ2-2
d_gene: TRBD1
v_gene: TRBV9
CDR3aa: CASSVGGTGITGELFF
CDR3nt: TGTGCCAGCAGCGTAGGAGGGACAGGTATTACCGGGGAGCTGTTTTTT

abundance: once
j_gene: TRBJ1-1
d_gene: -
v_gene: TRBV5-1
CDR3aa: CASSLGQGFVEAFF
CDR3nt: TGCGCCAGCAGCTTGGGCCAGGGGTTCGTCGAAGCTTTCTTT

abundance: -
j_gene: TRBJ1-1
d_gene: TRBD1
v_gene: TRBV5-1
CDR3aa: CASSFGQGNTEAFF
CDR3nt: TGCGCCAGCAGCTTCGGACAGGGGAACACTGAAGCTTTCTTT

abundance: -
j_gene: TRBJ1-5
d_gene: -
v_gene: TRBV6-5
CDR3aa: CASSYSRVRPHQPQHF
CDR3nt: TGTGCCAGCAGTTACTCGAGGGTCAGGCCACATCAGCCCCAGCATTTT

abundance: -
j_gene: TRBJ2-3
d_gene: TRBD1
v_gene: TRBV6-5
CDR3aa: CASRQGSFTDTQYF
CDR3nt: TGTGCCAGCAGACAGGGGTCTTTCACAGATACGCAGTATTTT

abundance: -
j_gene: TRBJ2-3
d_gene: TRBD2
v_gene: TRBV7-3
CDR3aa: CASSGRVAGEGIGTQYF
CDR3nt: TGTGCCAGCAGCGGACGAGTAGCGGGAGAGGGTATTGGTACGCAGTATTTT

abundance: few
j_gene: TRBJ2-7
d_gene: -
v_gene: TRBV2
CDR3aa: CASTRDFPYEQYF
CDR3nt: TGTGCCAGCACCAGGGACTTCCCGTACGAGCAGTACTTC

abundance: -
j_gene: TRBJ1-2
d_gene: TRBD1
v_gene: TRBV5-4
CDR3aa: CASSLEGALDGYTF
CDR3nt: TGTGCCAGCAGCTTGGAGGGGGCGTTAGATGGCTACACCTTC

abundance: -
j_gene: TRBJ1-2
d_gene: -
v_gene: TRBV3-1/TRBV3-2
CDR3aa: CATRRGGNYGYTF
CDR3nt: TGTGCCACCCGGAGGGGGGGAAACTATGGCTACACCTTC

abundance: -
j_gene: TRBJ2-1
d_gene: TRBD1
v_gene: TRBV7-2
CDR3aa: CASSSPRTGGTEQFF
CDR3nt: TGTGCCAGCAGCTCTCCCAGGACAGGGGGCACTGAGCAGTTCTTC

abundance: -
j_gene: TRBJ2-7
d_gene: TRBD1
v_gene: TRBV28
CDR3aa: CASSPGTGAYEQYF
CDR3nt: TGTGCCAGCAGTCCCGGGACAGGGGCCTACGAGCAGTACTTC

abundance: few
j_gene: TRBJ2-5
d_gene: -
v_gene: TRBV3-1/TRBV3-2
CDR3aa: CASSQGQGRSETQYF
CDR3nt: TGTGCCAGCAGCCAAGGTCAGGGCAGGTCAGAGACCCAGTACTTC

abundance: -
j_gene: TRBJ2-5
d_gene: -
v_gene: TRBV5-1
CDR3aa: CASSLASRGRETQYF
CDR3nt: TGCGCCAGCAGCTTGGCTTCCAGGGGAAGAGAGACCCAGTACTTC

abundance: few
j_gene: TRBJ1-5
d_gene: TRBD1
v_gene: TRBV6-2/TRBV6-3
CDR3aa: CASSPRDRGQPQHF
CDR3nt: TGTGCCAGCAGTCCCCGGGACAGGGGACAGCCCCAGCATTTT

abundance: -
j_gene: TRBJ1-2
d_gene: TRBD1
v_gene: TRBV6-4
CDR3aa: CASSDKTGGSYGYTF
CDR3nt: TGTGCCAGCAGTGACAAGACAGGGGGAAGCTATGGCTACACCTTC

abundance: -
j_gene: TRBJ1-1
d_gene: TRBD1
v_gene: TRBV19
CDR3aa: CASSNRGIRTTEAFF
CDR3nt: TGTGCCAGTAGTAACAGGGGTATTCGGACAACTGAAGCTTTCTTT

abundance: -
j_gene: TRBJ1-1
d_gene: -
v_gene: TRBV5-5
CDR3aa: CASSLGWEAEAFF
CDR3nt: TGTGCCAGCAGCTTGGGATGGGAGGCTGAAGCTTTCTTT

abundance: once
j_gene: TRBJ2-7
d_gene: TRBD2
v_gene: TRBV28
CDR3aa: CASSPPGTRTFYEQYF
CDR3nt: TGTGCCAGCAGTCCACCCGGGACTAGAACTTTCTACGAGCAGTACTTC

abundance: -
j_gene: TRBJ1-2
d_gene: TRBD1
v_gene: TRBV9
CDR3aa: CASSVGGTGGKYGYTF
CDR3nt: TGTGCCAGCAGCGTAGGGGGGACAGGAGGAAAATATGGCTACACCTTC

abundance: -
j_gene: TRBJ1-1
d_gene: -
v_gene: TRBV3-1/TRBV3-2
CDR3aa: CASSQGTWGGAFF
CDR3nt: TGTGCCAGCAGCCAAGGGACCTGGGGCGGAGCTTTCTTT

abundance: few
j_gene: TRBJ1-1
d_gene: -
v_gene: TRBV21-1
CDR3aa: CASNGTEAFF
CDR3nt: TGTGCCAGCAACGGCACTGAAGCTTTCTTT

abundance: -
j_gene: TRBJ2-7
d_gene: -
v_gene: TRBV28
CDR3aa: CASSRRLGRGLEQYF
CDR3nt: TGTGCCAGCAGCCGAAGGCTTGGCCGTGGACTGGAGCAGTACTTC

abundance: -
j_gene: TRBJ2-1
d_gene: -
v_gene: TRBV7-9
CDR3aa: CASSLNSGNNEQFF
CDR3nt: TGTGCCAGCAGCTTAAATAGCGGAAACAATGAGCAGTTCTTC